These 7 T cell receptor beta chains share one sample of origin, sequenced in a study of blood T cell repertoires in COVID-19. The repertoire was sequenced with immunoSEQ multiplex PCR; TCRdb's copy has only in-frame clones and lacks some. Of some 670,000 clones listed, over 80% are singletons. Sequencing used peripheral blood. These receptors came from a woman aged 18-29 years with acute or convalescent COVID-19.

This chain links TRBV10-3 with TRBJ1-1; 9 bases align to TRBD1. The trim removed 6 bases at V and 3 bases at J, leaving 5 bases unmatched. Germline V gene data show CDR1 as ENHRY and CDR2 as SYGVKD. The CDR3 is made up of 14 amino acids. CDR3 in amino acids: CAIRGQGGDTEAFF. CDR3 DNA sequence: TGTGCCATCAGGGGACAGGGAGGCGACACTGAAGCTTTCTTT.

The chain employs TRBV9 and TRBJ2-2; 8 bases are a match to TRBD2. Germline-derived CDR1 and CDR2 are SGDLS and YYNGEE. Trimming took 3 bases from V and 8 from J; bases not matched to a gene: 9. The CDR3 runs to 15 residues. CDR3 DNA: TGTGCCAGCAGCGAGTCCGCGGGAGGTCGTGGGGAGCTGTTTTTT. Translation: CASSESAGGRGELFF.

This clone was found once. This chain uses TRBV29-1 with TRBJ2-1, with D possibly being TRBD1 (6 bases). The V end lost 7 bases, the J end lost 6 bases, and 13 bases lay between the germline ends. The V gene's germline CDR1 is SQVTM and CDR2 ANQGSEA. The CDR3 sequence is 12 residues long. In DNA, the CDR3 is TGCAGCGGACAGGCCGGAGGCAATGAGCAGTTCTTC. Protein product: CSGQAGGNEQFF.

The chain couples TRBV5-1 to TRBJ1-4; 7 bases line up with TRBD1. CDR3 length: 13 residues. The germline gives CDR1 SGHRS, CDR2 YFSETQ. Trimming took 4 bases from V and 12 from J; bases not matched to a gene: 9. For the CDR3, the DNA is TGCGCCAGCAGCCTGGGGACAGCAAGGCAACTGTTTTTT. Protein product: CASSLGTARQLFF.

DNA for the CDR3: TGTGCCAGCAGCGGAGCGGGGGGGGACAATGAGCAGTTCTTC. Protein: CASSGAGGDNEQFF. The chain recombines TRBV9 with TRBJ2-1; 10 bases fit TRBD2. CDR1 is SGDLS, CDR2 YYNGEE, per germline. With V trimmed by 3 bases and J by 5 bases, 2 bases remained unmatched. The CDR3 is 14 amino acids.

This chain joins TRBV14 and TRBJ2-1; D uncertain. The CDR3 is 13 residues long. Germline loops: CDR1 SGHDN, CDR2 FVKESK. V dropped 3 bases and J dropped 9 bases, with 12 bases sitting between them. The CDR3 bases are TGTGCCAGCAGCCATGTCCCCTATGGTGAGCAGTTCTTC. It yields the protein CASSHVPYGEQFF.

In DNA form, the CDR3 reads TGTGCCAGCAGCCAAGTAGAGATCCTCTCTGGAAACACCATATATTTT. Protein: CASSQVEILSGNTIYF. This chain joins TRBV3-1 (or the pseudogene TRBV3-2) and TRBJ1-3; D call uncertain. The CDR3 runs 16 residues. Trimming took 1 base from V and 0 from J, leaving 10 bases between them. Germline V gene lookup returns CDR1 LGHDT and CDR2 YNNKEL (reference sequence).